The 4 T cell receptor beta chains below come from one sample, sequenced in a study of cytomegalovirus exposure and HLA in healthy donors. It was with 60 Vbeta and 13 Jbeta primers that the PCR ran. Measured with immunoSEQ multiplex PCR; TCRdb has only the in-frame clones, and not every one. The sample includes around 210,000 clones, approximately 85% of them seen just once. The sequenced sample was PBMCs. Receptor source: a girl aged 2 to 9 in good health and CMV-seronegative.

The chain joins TRBV5-4 to TRBJ1-1; TRBD1 is a possible D gene (6 bases). There are 14 residues in the CDR3. The V end lost 2 bases, the J end lost 11 bases, and 19 bases lay between the germline ends. Germline V gene data show CDR1 as SGHNT and CDR2 as YYREEE (reference sequence). The CDR3: CASSLGRAGGRAFF. The DNA for the CDR3 is TGTGCCAGCAGCTTAGGGCGGGCGGGGGGCCGGGCTTTCTTT.

The V call is TRBV6-1, the J call TRBJ2-7, with 8 bases fitting TRBD1. J lost 3 bases, V lost 4 bases, and 5 bases had no gene match. Germline CDR1 is MNHNS and CDR2 is SASEGT. The CDR3 sequence is 14 residues long. CDR3 coding DNA: TGTGCCAGCAGTGGGGACAGGATAGACTACGAGCAGTACTTC. Translation gives CASSGDRIDYEQYF.

CDR3 sequence reads: CASNRGSIQYF. In nucleotides, the CDR3 is TGTGCCAGCAATAGGGGGTCCATTCAGTACTTC. This chain uses TRBV2 with TRBJ2-4, with D perhaps TRBD1 (6 bases). The V end lost 7 bases, the J end lost 9 bases, and 10 bases lay between the germline ends. Per the germline V gene, CDR1 is SNHLY and CDR2 is FYNNEI. The CDR3 runs to 11 residues. The variable domain in full, completed from reference TRBV2 and TRBJ2-4, reads EPEVTQTPSHQVTQMGQEVILRCVPISNHLYFYWYRQILGQKVEFLVSFYNNEISEKSEIFDDQFSVERPDGSNFTLKIRSTKLEDSAMYFCASNRGSIQYFGAGTRLSVL.

The chain recombines TRBV4-2 with TRBJ2-3, with TRBD2 as a possible D gene (7 bases). Germline V lookup: CDR1 LGHNA, CDR2 YNFKEQ. CDR3 size: 18 residues. V was shortened by 0 bases and J by 2 bases, with 18 bases between the two germline ends. The CDR3 DNA reads TGTGCCAGCAGCCAAGATTATGTGCGCGGGGGCCCCACAGATACGCAGTATTTT. It yields the protein CASSQDYVRGGPTDTQYF.